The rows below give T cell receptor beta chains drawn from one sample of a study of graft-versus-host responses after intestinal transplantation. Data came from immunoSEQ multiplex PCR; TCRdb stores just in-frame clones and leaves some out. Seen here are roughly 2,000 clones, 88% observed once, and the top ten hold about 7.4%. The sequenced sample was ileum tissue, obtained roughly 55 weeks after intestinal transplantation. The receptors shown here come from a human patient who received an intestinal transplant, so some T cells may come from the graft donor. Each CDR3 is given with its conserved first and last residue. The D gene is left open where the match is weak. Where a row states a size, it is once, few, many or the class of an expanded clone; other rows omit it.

CDR3: CASSPPGTGVQETQYF
DNA: TGTGCCAGCTCACCACCGGGGACAGGAGTACAAGAGACCCAGTACTTC
V: TRBV18
J: TRBJ2-5
D: TRBD1
size: NA

CDR3: CASSLLLELGYTF
DNA: TGTGCCAGCAGCTTGCTTTTGGAGTTGGGCTACACCTTC
V: TRBV11-2
J: TRBJ1-2
D: NA
size: NA

CDR3: CASSSWGTGHTEAFF
DNA: TGTGCCAGCAGCTCCTGGGGGACAGGGCACACTGAAGCTTTCTTT
V: TRBV5-6
J: TRBJ1-1
D: TRBD1
size: NA

CDR3: CAWSRTSSYEQYF
DNA: TGTGCCTGGAGCCGGACTAGCTCCTACGAGCAGTACTTC
V: TRBV30
J: TRBJ2-7
D: TRBD2
size: NA

CDR3: CAIPFDGGNTEAFF
DNA: TGTGCCATCCCCTTCGACGGAGGGAACACTGAAGCTTTCTTT
V: TRBV10-3
J: TRBJ1-1
D: NA
size: NA

CDR3: CASSYPQQTTEAFF
DNA: TGTGCCAGCAGTTACCCCCAGCAGACCACTGAAGCTTTCTTT
V: TRBV6-5
J: TRBJ1-1
D: NA
size: once

CDR3: CASSSEYLGDTQYF
DNA: TGTGCCAGCAGCTCGGAATATCTGGGGGATACGCAGTATTTT
V: TRBV5-4
J: TRBJ2-3
D: NA
size: once

CDR3: CASSDDTSGQETQYF
DNA: TGTGCCAGCAGTGACGATACTAGCGGCCAAGAGACCCAGTACTTC
V: TRBV6-1
J: TRBJ2-5
D: TRBD2
size: NA

CDR3: CTSSQGYGSSYNEQFF
DNA: TGCACCAGCAGCCAAGGATACGGGAGCTCCTACAATGAGCAGTTCTTC
V: TRBV1
J: TRBJ2-1
D: NA
size: NA

CDR3: CASSLTHSGSSYNEQFF
DNA: TGTGCCAGCAGCTTAACCCATAGCGGGTCCTCCTACAATGAGCAGTTCTTC
V: TRBV11-2
J: TRBJ2-1
D: TRBD2
size: once

CDR3: CASSLWEREQYF
DNA: TGTGCCAGCAGCTTGTGGGAAAGGGAGCAGTACTTC
V: TRBV5-5
J: TRBJ2-7
D: NA
size: NA

CDR3: CASSYDANQPQHF
DNA: TGTGCCAGCAGTTACGACGCCAATCAGCCCCAGCATTTT
V: TRBV6-5
J: TRBJ1-5
D: NA
size: NA

CDR3: CASSSAGNQPQHF
DNA: TGTGCCAGCAGTTCGGCAGGGAATCAGCCCCAGCATTTT
V: TRBV5-5
J: TRBJ1-5
D: NA
size: NA

CDR3: CASSLGEGVSGRPGELFF
DNA: TGCGCCAGCAGCTTGGGAGAGGGCGTTAGCGGGAGACCCGGGGAGCTGTTTTTT
V: TRBV5-1
J: TRBJ2-2
D: TRBD2
size: NA

CDR3: CASRWTVEAFF
DNA: TGTGCCAGCAGATGGACAGTCGAAGCTTTCTTT
V: TRBV21-1
J: TRBJ1-1
D: NA
size: NA

CDR3: CAISESGGYSNQPQHF
DNA: TGTGCCATCAGTGAGTCAGGGGGTTATAGCAATCAGCCCCAGCATTTT
V: TRBV10-3
J: TRBJ1-5
D: NA
size: NA

CDR3: CASGLQGPMNTEAFF
DNA: TGCGCCAGCGGATTACAGGGGCCGATGAACACTGAAGCTTTCTTT
V: TRBV5-1
J: TRBJ1-1
D: TRBD1
size: once

CDR3: CASSPGQALYGYTF
DNA: TGTGCCAGCAGCCCTGGGCAGGCCTTATATGGCTACACCTTC
V: TRBV5-6
J: TRBJ1-2
D: NA
size: NA

CDR3: CASSLRGRETEAFF
DNA: TGTGCCAGCAGTCTGAGGGGGCGCGAGACTGAAGCTTTCTTT
V: TRBV6-6
J: TRBJ1-1
D: TRBD1
size: once

CDR3: CASSYSETGANVLTF
DNA: TGTGCCAGCAGTTACTCAGAGACTGGGGCCAACGTCCTGACTTTC
V: TRBV6-5
J: TRBJ2-6
D: NA
size: once

CDR3: CASSISRDRKTAFF
DNA: TGTGCCAGTAGTATAAGCCGGGACAGGAAGACGGCTTTCTTT
V: TRBV19
J: TRBJ1-1
D: TRBD1
size: NA

CDR3: CSVMGTNWNTEAFF
DNA: TGCAGCGTCATGGGGACCAACTGGAACACTGAAGCTTTCTTT
V: TRBV29-1
J: TRBJ1-1
D: NA
size: NA

CDR3: CASSLEVGVSDTQYF
DNA: TGCGCCAGCAGCTTGGAGGTAGGGGTATCGGATACGCAGTATTTT
V: TRBV5-1
J: TRBJ2-3
D: NA
size: NA

CDR3: CASIPPLPRPLQETQYF
DNA: TGTGCCAGCATCCCACCACTCCCCCGGCCACTCCAAGAGACCCAGTACTTC
V: TRBV7-5
J: TRBJ2-5
D: NA
size: NA

CDR3: CASRGPKTSGYTGVGGNEQFF
DNA: TGTGCCAGCAGAGGACCCAAGACTAGCGGGTACACCGGGGTTGGGGGCAATGAGCAGTTCTTC
V: TRBV2
J: TRBJ2-1
D: TRBD2
size: NA